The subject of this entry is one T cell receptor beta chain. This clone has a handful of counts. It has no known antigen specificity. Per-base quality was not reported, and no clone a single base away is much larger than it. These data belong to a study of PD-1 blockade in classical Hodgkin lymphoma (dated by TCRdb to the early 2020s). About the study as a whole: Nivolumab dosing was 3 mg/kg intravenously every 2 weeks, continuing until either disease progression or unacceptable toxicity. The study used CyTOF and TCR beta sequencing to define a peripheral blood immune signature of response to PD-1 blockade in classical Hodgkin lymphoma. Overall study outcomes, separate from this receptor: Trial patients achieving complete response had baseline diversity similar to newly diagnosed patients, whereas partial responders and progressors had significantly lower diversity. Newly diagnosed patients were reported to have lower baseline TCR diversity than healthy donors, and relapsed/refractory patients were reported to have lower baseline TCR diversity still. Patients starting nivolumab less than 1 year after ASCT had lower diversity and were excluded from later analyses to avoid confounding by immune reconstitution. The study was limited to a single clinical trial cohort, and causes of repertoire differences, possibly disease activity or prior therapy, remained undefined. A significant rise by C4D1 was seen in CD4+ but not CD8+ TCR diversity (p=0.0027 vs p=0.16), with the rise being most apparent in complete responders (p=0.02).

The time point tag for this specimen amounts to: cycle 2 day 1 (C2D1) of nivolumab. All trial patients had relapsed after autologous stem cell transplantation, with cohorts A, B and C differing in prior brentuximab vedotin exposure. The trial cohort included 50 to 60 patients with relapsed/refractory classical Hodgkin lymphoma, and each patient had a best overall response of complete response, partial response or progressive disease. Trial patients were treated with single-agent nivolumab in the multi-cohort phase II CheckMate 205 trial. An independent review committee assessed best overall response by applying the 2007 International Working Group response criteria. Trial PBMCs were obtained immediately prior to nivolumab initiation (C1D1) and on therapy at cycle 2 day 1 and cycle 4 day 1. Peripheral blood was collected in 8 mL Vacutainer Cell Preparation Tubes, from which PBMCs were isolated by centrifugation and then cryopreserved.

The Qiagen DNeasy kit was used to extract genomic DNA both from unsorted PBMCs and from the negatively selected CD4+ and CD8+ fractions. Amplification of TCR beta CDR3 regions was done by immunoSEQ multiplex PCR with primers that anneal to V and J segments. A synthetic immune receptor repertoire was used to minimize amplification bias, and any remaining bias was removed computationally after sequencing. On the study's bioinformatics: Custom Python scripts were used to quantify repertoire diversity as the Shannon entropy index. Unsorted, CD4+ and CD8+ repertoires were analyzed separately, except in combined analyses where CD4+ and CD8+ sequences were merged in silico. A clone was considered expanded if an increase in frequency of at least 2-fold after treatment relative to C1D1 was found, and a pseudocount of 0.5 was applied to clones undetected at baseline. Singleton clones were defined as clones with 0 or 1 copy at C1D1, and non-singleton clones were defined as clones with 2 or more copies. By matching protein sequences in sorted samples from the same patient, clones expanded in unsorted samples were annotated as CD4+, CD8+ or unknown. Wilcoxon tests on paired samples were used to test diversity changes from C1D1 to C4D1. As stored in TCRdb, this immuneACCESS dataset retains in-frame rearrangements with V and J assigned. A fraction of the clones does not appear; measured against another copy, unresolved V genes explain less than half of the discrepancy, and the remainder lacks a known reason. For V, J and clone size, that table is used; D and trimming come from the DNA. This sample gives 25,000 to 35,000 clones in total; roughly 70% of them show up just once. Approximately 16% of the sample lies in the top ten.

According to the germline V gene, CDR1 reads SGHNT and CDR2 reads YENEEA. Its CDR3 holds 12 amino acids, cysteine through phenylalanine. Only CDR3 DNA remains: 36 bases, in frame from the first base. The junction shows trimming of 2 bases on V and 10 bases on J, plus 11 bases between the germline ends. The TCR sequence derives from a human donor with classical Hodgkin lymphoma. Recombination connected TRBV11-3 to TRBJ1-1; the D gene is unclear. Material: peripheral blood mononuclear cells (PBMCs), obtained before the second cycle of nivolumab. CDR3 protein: CASSLYTTRAFF. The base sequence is TGTGCCAGCAGCTTATATACCACGCGAGCTTTCTTT.